Shown below are 4 T cell receptor beta chains from a single sample sequenced in a study of T cells in Graves' hyperthyroidism and ophthalmopathy. RNA transcripts yielded amplified TCR beta CDR3 regions. The TCR CDR3 first-round RT-PCR relied on the HTBI primer set. TCRdb re-called the multiplex PCR reads through MiXCR, storing one row per CDR3 protein. Counted here are 450,000 to 550,000 distinct CDR3 sequences, approximately 25% occurring once; the ten biggest clones make up 11%. Sequences were obtained from blood. These receptors were obtained from a woman between 25 and 40 years old with Graves' ophthalmopathy.

V and J are TRBV6-2 or TRBV6-3 and TRBJ1-1; a weak D match, TRBD1 (5 bases). The CDR3 totals 13 residues. In germline, CDR1 is MNHEY, CDR2 SVGEGT. V lost 2 bases and J lost 7, with 11 bases in between. The CDR3 protein is CASSYGTSSEAFF. CDR3 DNA: TGTGCCAGCAGTTACGGGACGAGCAGTGAAGCTTTCTTT.

This clonotype was seen ten or more times. This sequence joins TRBV24-1 and TRBJ2-7, with D maybe TRBD2 (5 bases). This CDR3 is 14 amino acids long. Germline V gene data show CDR1 as KGHDR and CDR2 as SFDVKD. V lost 4 bases and J 1 base, leaving 10 bases between the germline ends. In DNA form, the CDR3 reads TGTGCCACCAGTGACCCCGGCGGGTCCTACGAGCAGTACTTC. It yields the protein CATSDPGGSYEQYF.

At least ten counts were recorded for this clonotype. This chain connects TRBV12-3 or TRBV12-4 to TRBJ2-5; D is possibly TRBD2 (7 bases). This CDR3 has 14 residues. V lost 5 bases to trimming and J lost 7 bases, with 17 bases between them. The DNA for the CDR3 is TGTGCCAGCAGTCGCTGGGGGGGCTTCGGGACCCAGTACTTC. It translates to CASSRWGGFGTQYF.

This clonotype was detected ten times or more. CDR3 in DNA: TGCAGCGGACAGGGTTACACCGGGGAGCTGTTTTTT. This gives the protein CSGQGYTGELFF. The chain uses TRBV29-1 and TRBJ2-2; 7 bases align to TRBD1. The CDR3 totals 12 residues. Germline CDR1 SQVTM, CDR2 ANQGSEA. V lost 7 bases to trimming and J lost 3 bases; unmatched junction nucleotides: 2.